The 26 T cell receptor beta chains listed next were all sequenced from one sample in a study of OX40 agonist ivuxolimab in advanced cancers. The method was immunoSEQ multiplex PCR; TCRdb's version includes in-frame clones alone and lacks a portion of them. The data contain 50,000 to 75,000 clones, over 75% of them singletons. Specimen: CD4+ or CD8+ T cells sorted from blood, collected in a trial of the OX40 agonist ivuxolimab. The receptor set was obtained from an adult with an advanced solid tumor such as melanoma, head and neck, liver or kidney cancer.

The chain recombines TRBV9 with TRBJ2-7, with a possible D match to TRBD1 (6 bases). The CDR3 length is 13 residues. Germline V gene data show CDR1 as SGDLS and CDR2 as YYNGEE. V lost 0 bases, J lost 7 bases, and 11 bases lay in between. CDR3 DNA: TGTGCCAGCAGCGTAGGAGAGGGGACAGAGCAGTACTTC. Translated: CASSVGEGTEQYF.

The chain couples TRBV10-3 to TRBJ2-1; 7 bases fit TRBD1. CDR3 length: 16 amino acids. Germline assignment: CDR1 ENHRY and CDR2 SYGVKD. The junction had 9 bases not matched to a gene; V was cut back by 7 bases and J by 0 bases. The CDR3 DNA reads TGTGCCATCAACAGGGGCGGCGATAGCTCCTACAATGAGCAGTTCTTC. Translating gives CAINRGGDSSYNEQFF.

The J gene is TRBJ1-1, the V gene TRBV6-1, with a tentative D call TRBD1 (5 bases). Germline V gene sequence: CDR1 MNHNS, CDR2 SASEGT. V dropped 1 base and J dropped 4 bases, with 13 bases sitting between them. This CDR3 comprises 15 residues. CDR3 protein: CASSEVLGVATEAFF. The CDR3 DNA reads TGTGCCAGCAGTGAAGTATTAGGGGTTGCCACTGAAGCTTTCTTT.

The chain couples TRBV5-6 to TRBJ1-1, with D hard to call. The CDR3 runs 13 residues. Germline V gene sequence: CDR1 SGHDT, CDR2 YYEEEE. V dropped 0 bases and J dropped 0 bases, with 3 bases sitting between them. CDR3 coding DNA: TGTGCCAGCAGCTTGGGGTTGAACACTGAAGCTTTCTTT. Translation: CASSLGLNTEAFF.

The chain is built from TRBV30 and TRBJ2-7; perhaps TRBD1 as D (5 bases). CDR1 is GTSNPN and CDR2 is SVGIG in the germline V gene (reference sequence). V was shortened by 5 bases and J by 0 bases, with 8 bases between the two germline ends. This CDR3 comprises 12 residues. Written as DNA, the CDR3 is TGTGCCTGGGGGGCGGACTCCTACGAGCAGTACTTC. This translates into CAWGADSYEQYF.

The rearrangement links TRBV6-5 to TRBJ1-1; D may be TRBD1 (6 bases). CDR1 and CDR2 (germline): MNHEY, SVGAGI. The CDR3 is 12 residues long. Trimming took off 8 bases at V and 4 bases at J, with 11 bases between the two ends. The CDR3 coding sequence is TGTGCCAGCTCCTCGGGGGCCACTGAAGCTTTCTTT. It encodes CASSSGATEAFF.

V gene TRBV7-9 combines with J gene TRBJ2-5, with D hard to call. The V gene lost 4 bases and the J gene lost 3 bases, with 15 bases spanning the gap. Germline values: CDR1 SEHNR, CDR2 FQNEAQ (reference sequence). This CDR3 comprises 15 residues. The CDR3 coding sequence is TGTGCCAGCAGCTCAGAGTCCGACGGAGAAGAGACCCAGTACTTC. As protein: CASSSESDGEETQYF.

The V gene is TRBV5-1, the J gene TRBJ2-3, with D perhaps TRBD1 or TRBD2 (5 bases each). Per germline, CDR1 SGHRS and CDR2 YFSETQ. V was clipped by 4 bases and J by 4 bases, with 13 bases between them. The CDR3 sequence is 14 residues long. DNA of the CDR3: TGCGCCAGCAGCGGGGACCCCGTGGCAGATACGCAGTATTTT. Residues: CASSGDPVADTQYF.

The chain uses TRBV27 and TRBJ2-1, with 9 nucleotides matching TRBD1. V dropped 6 bases and J dropped 7; count of bases not matched to a gene: 13. The CDR3 runs 16 residues. Per germline, CDR1 MNHEY and CDR2 SMNVEV (reference sequence). The CDR3 spells CASSPYSGQGLNEQFF. CDR3 nucleotides: TGTGCCAGCAGCCCTTATTCGGGACAGGGTTTGAATGAGCAGTTCTTC.

The rearrangement joins TRBV19 to TRBJ2-3, with TRBD2 identical over 8 bases. V trimming: 1 base; J trimming: 4 bases; junction bases outside the gene matches: 1. From germline, CDR1 is LNHDA and CDR2 SQIVND (reference sequence). The CDR3 extends over 14 amino acids. This CDR3 reads CASSIAGGADTQYF. In DNA form, the CDR3 reads TGTGCCAGTAGTATAGCGGGGGGGGCAGATACGCAGTATTTT.

The rearrangement uses TRBV6-5 and TRBJ2-3; TRBD1 aligns across 10 bases. The ends lost 4 bases at V and 9 bases at J; junction bases unmatched: 4. Germline-derived CDR1 and CDR2 are MNHEY and SVGAGI. This CDR3 region has 13 residues. The CDR3 DNA follows: TGTGCCAGCAGTTGGGACAGGGGAGTGACGCAGTATTTT. Translated, it gives CASSWDRGVTQYF.

This clone was counted a single time. The chain carries TRBV6-1 and TRBJ2-1; 10 bases line up with TRBD2. This CDR3 has 16 amino acids. J was trimmed by 5 bases and V by 1 base; bases with no gene match: 5. The germline gives CDR1 MNHNS, CDR2 SASEGT. CDR3 in amino acids: CASSEGPSGGNNEQFF. DNA for the CDR3: TGTGCCAGCAGTGAAGGGCCTAGCGGGGGCAACAATGAGCAGTTCTTC.

The V call is TRBV20-1, the J call TRBJ2-3, with no clear D. Germline lookup yields CDR1 DFQATT and CDR2 SNEGSKA (reference sequence). Trimming shortened V by 6 bases and J by 0 bases, and 4 bases separated the two germline ends. CDR3 length equals 11 residues. The CDR3 DNA sequence: TGCAGTGCAAGAAGCACAGATACGCAGTATTTT. As protein: CSARSTDTQYF.

This clone was observed once. CDR3 protein: CATWRGHERGRTEAFF. Written as DNA, the CDR3 is TGTGCCACCTGGCGAGGGCACGAACGGGGGCGGACTGAAGCTTTCTTT. V gene TRBV10-3 combines with J gene TRBJ1-1; perhaps TRBD1 as D (6 bases). Germline CDR1 is ENHRY and CDR2 is SYGVKD. The length of the CDR3 is 16 residues. V gave up 10 bases and J gave up 5 bases, with 26 bases separating them.

The CDR3 protein is CSVATLGSTDTQYF. The CDR3 DNA follows: TGCAGCGTTGCAACTCTTGGGAGCACAGATACGCAGTATTTT. V is TRBV29-1 and J is TRBJ2-3, with no clear D. V was shortened by 4 bases and J by 0 bases, with 11 bases between the two germline ends. Per germline, CDR1 SQVTM and CDR2 ANQGSEA. The CDR3 spans 14 residues.

This chain connects TRBV27 to TRBJ1-5; no reliable D call. The germline V gene has CDR1 MNHEY and CDR2 SMNVEV (reference sequence). Trimming took off 6 bases at V and 5 bases at J, with 11 bases between the two ends. This CDR3 is 13 amino acids long. DNA for the CDR3: TGTGCCAGCAGCTTCGGGCTTTATCAGCCCCAGCATTTT. It specifies CASSFGLYQPQHF.

The J gene is TRBJ1-1, the V gene TRBV5-1; no clear D gene. Trimming cost V 6 bases and J 4 bases, with 16 bases left between them. In germline, CDR1 is SGHRS, CDR2 YFSETQ. The CDR3 has 14 amino acids. CDR3 DNA sequence: TGCGCCAGCACCCAAAATCTGGGCGGCACTGAAGCTTTCTTT. This gives the protein CASTQNLGGTEAFF.

The chain employs TRBV27 and TRBJ2-3, with D tentatively TRBD1 (6 bases). Germline-derived CDR1 and CDR2 are MNHEY and SMNVEV (reference sequence). V was pared by 5 bases and J by 9 bases, with 15 bases between. This CDR3 region has 13 residues. CDR3: CASSTDNRDTQYF. CDR3 sequence (DNA): TGTGCCAGCAGTACGGATAACAGGGACACGCAGTATTTT.

The rearrangement links TRBV12-5 to TRBJ1-1; D not certain. Trimming stripped 1 base from V and 3 bases from J, with 9 bases between. The germline gives CDR1 LGHNT, CDR2 FRNRAP. The CDR3 runs 14 residues. The CDR3 DNA reads as TGTGCTAGTGGTTTGGGGGGAGGATACACTGAAGCTTTCTTT. Encoded protein: CASGLGGGYTEAFF.

This clone was detected only once. The chain joins TRBV6-1 to TRBJ1-2, with unresolved D. The CDR3 contains 13 residues. Per germline, CDR1 MNHNS and CDR2 SASEGT. V lost 1 base, J lost 3 bases, and 6 bases lay in between. The DNA for the CDR3 is TGTGCCAGCAGTGAAGACAGCTACTATGGCTACACCTTC. It codes for CASSEDSYYGYTF.

V gene TRBV2 combines with J gene TRBJ1-2; D may be TRBD1 (5 bases). Germline CDR1 SNHLY, CDR2 FYNNEI. Trimming removed 6 bases from V and 1 base from J, with 9 bases in between. This CDR3 contains 13 residues. The CDR3 sequence is CASRGDLNYGYTF. DNA of the CDR3: TGTGCCAGCAGGGGGGACCTTAACTATGGCTACACCTTC. The complete variable domain, with remaining parts taken from reference TRBV2 and TRBJ1-2, reads EPEVTQTPSHQVTQMGQEVILRCVPISNHLYFYWYRQILGQKVEFLVSFYNNEISEKSEIFDDQFSVERPDGSNFTLKIRSTKLEDSAMYFCASRGDLNYGYTFGSGTRLTVV.

This rearrangement joins TRBV15 to TRBJ1-2, with 9 nucleotides matching TRBD1. With V trimmed by 4 bases and J by 5 bases, 5 bases remained unmatched. Looked up from germline, CDR1 is LNHNV and CDR2 is YYDKDF (reference sequence). The CDR3 runs 14 residues. CDR3 nucleotide sequence: TGTGCCACCAGCAATGTCGGACAGGGGTATGGCTACACCTTC. Translation gives CATSNVGQGYGYTF.

This clone came up once. The chain links TRBV25-1 to TRBJ2-7, with D maybe TRBD1 (6 bases). Germline CDR1 reads MGHDK; CDR2 reads SYGVNS. V lost 6 bases, J lost 0 bases, and 18 bases lay in between. The CDR3 has 16 residues. The CDR3 DNA reads as TGTGCCAGCAGAGCAGGGGTTCCCCCAAACTCCTACGAGCAGTACTTC. It is translated as CASRAGVPPNSYEQYF.

This clone was picked up one time. V gene TRBV10-2 combines with J gene TRBJ1-2; TRBD1 matches at 11 bases. Losses at the gene ends were 2 bases for V and 10 bases for J; bases not matched to a gene: 3. CDR1 is WSHSY and CDR2 is SAAADI in the germline V gene. The CDR3 totals 13 residues. CDR3 amino acids: CASSEMGQGDYTF. The CDR3 region has the DNA TGCGCCAGCAGTGAGATGGGACAGGGGGACTACACCTTC.

The V call is TRBV5-6, the J call TRBJ1-6; 8 nucleotides agree with TRBD1. The CDR3 has 19 residues. The V gene's germline CDR1 is SGHDT and CDR2 YYEEEE. J was trimmed by 0 bases and V by 1 base; bases with no gene match: 9. The CDR3 coding sequence is TGTGCCAGCAGCTTGAGACCGGGACAGGTTTACTCCTATAATTCACCCCTCCACTTT. Its protein is CASSLRPGQVYSYNSPLHF.

The V gene is TRBV5-1, the J gene TRBJ2-7, with 8 positions matching TRBD1. The V gene's germline CDR1 is SGHRS and CDR2 YFSETQ. Losses at the gene ends were 2 bases for V and 4 bases for J; bases not matched to a gene: 5. The CDR3 has 14 residues. The CDR3 sequence: CASSFRQGWYEQYF. CDR3 nucleotide sequence: TGCGCCAGCAGCTTTCGACAGGGGTGGTACGAGCAGTACTTC.